Below, 18 T cell receptor beta chains from the same sample are listed, as sequenced in a study of response to subunit inactivated influenza vaccine. TCRdb ran MiXCR on the RT-PCR reads and lists one entry per CDR3 protein. This table holds more than 450,000 distinct CDR3 sequences, under 9% found once. The source material was PBMCs from blood, sampled 23 to 25 months after vaccination. The receptors were gathered from a man in his fifties or sixties who received an inactivated influenza vaccine.

The rearrangement uses TRBV7-2 and TRBJ2-3; D possibly corresponds to TRBD2 (5 bases). The CDR3 length is 16 residues. Germline loops: CDR1 SGHTA, CDR2 FQGNSA. Trimming removed 5 bases from V and 2 bases from J, with 17 bases in between. The CDR3, as DNA: TGTGCCAGCAGCGATAAAGCCTTAGCGTACACAGATACGCAGTATTTT. Translated, it gives CASSDKALAYTDTQYF. Using reference TRBV7-2 and TRBJ2-3 for the parts outside the CDR3, the full variable domain is GAGVSQSPSNKVTEKGKDVELRCDPISGHTALYWYRQSLGQGLEFLIYFQGNSAPDKSGLPSDRFSAERTGGSVSTLTIQRTQQEDSAVYLCASSDKALAYTDTQYFGPGTRLTVL.

In this sample, this clonotype turned up a few times. This chain uses TRBV29-1 with TRBJ2-5; TRBD2 matches at 7 bases. The CDR3 sequence is 14 residues long. Germline lookup yields CDR1 SQVTM and CDR2 ANQGSEA. Losses at the gene ends were 2 bases for V and 5 bases for J; bases not matched to a gene: 8. CDR3 sequence reads: CSVERGGSGETQYF. The DNA for the CDR3 is TGCAGCGTTGAACGTGGCGGGAGCGGCGAGACCCAGTACTTC.

The chain has TRBV10-3 and TRBJ2-1; perhaps TRBD2 as D (5 bases). Germline assignment: CDR1 ENHRY and CDR2 SYGVKD. The CDR3 loop spans 14 amino acids. V lost 6 bases and J lost 6, with 15 bases in between. The CDR3 DNA reads TGTGCCATCAGAAGGACGGATGAGGGCAATGAGCAGTTCTTC. Translation gives CAIRRTDEGNEQFF.

This clonotype was counted only a few times. The chain couples TRBV5-1 to TRBJ2-5; the D gene is possibly TRBD1 (6 bases). From germline, CDR1 is SGHRS and CDR2 YFSETQ. This CDR3 spans 14 amino acids. V was trimmed by 1 base and J by 4 bases, leaving 11 bases between them. The CDR3 nucleotides are TGCGCCAGCAGCTTGCAGACAGGAGGAGAGACCCAGTACTTC. As protein: CASSLQTGGETQYF.

This clonotype was counted between two and nine times. The gene calls are TRBV25-1 and TRBJ2-1, with 8 bases lining up with TRBD1. The J segment lost 3 bases and the V segment lost 3 bases, leaving 4 bases of the junction unmatched. Per germline, CDR1 MGHDK and CDR2 SYGVNS. This CDR3 is 15 amino acids long. The CDR3 coding sequence is TGTGCCAGCAGTGAGGACAGGGTTTTCTACAATGAGCAGTTCTTC. It translates to CASSEDRVFYNEQFF.

The sample holds many counts of this clonotype. The CDR3 bases are TGTGCCAGCAGTACCCACAGGGTGGCGGATGAGCAGTTCTTC. Residues: CASSTHRVADEQFF. The genes are TRBV27 and TRBJ2-1; TRBD1 is a possible D gene (6 bases). This CDR3 has 14 amino acids. Deletions cut 5 bases from V and 8 bases from J, with 16 bases between. Germline CDR1 MNHEY, CDR2 SMNVEV (reference sequence).

This clonotype appeared many times. J is TRBJ1-6 and V is TRBV2, with D possibly being TRBD1 (5 bases). V lost 5 bases, J lost 12 bases, and 11 bases lay in between. In germline, CDR1 is SNHLY, CDR2 FYNNEI. The CDR3 runs to 12 residues. DNA for the CDR3: TGTGCCAGCAGTTGGGACCCGCGACCCCTCCACTTT. As protein: CASSWDPRPLHF.

This clonotype was recorded a few times. The genes are TRBV20-1 and TRBJ2-3; D not certain. The germline CDR1 and CDR2 sequences are DFQATT and SNEGSKA (reference sequence). This CDR3 has 14 residues. Deletions cut 0 bases from V and 0 bases from J, with 7 bases between. CDR3 region: CSARDGRSTDTQYF. The CDR3 region has the DNA TGCAGTGCTAGAGATGGCAGAAGCACAGATACGCAGTATTTT.

In this sample, this clonotype turned up many times. This chain connects TRBV5-1 to TRBJ1-2; D possibly corresponds to TRBD1 (5 bases). The length of the CDR3 is 13 residues. Trimming took off 1 base at V and 6 bases at J, with 10 bases between the two ends. The germline CDR1 and CDR2 sequences are SGHRS and YFSETQ. CDR3 coding DNA: TGCGCCAGCAGCTTGAATACGGGGGATGGCTACACCTTC. This sequence encodes CASSLNTGDGYTF.

The chain is built from TRBV14 and TRBJ2-7; 12 positions match TRBD2. Germline trimming cut 4 bases from V and 0 bases from J; bases unmatched to any gene: 4. Germline V gene lookup returns CDR1 SGHDN and CDR2 FVKESK. This CDR3 has 16 amino acids. The CDR3 DNA follows: TGTGCCAGCAGCCGCGGACTAGCGGGGCCCTCCTACGAGCAGTACTTC. Translation gives CASSRGLAGPSYEQYF.

This clonotype appeared a few times. The chain uses TRBV7-9 and TRBJ2-1; 7 bases agree with TRBD2. The CDR3 has 15 amino acids. Germline CDR1 is SEHNR and CDR2 is FQNEAQ (reference sequence). V lost 2 bases to trimming and J lost 9 bases; unmatched junction nucleotides: 10. The CDR3 coding sequence is TGTGCCAGCAGCTTATCCAAGGGACTAACCAGTGAGCAGTTCTTC. Translated, it gives CASSLSKGLTSEQFF.

This clonotype was observed a handful of times. The V and J genes are TRBV20-1 and TRBJ2-7; a weak D match, TRBD1 (5 bases). Per germline, CDR1 DFQATT and CDR2 SNEGSKA (reference sequence). The length of the CDR3 is 13 residues. Trimming removed 3 bases at V and 2 bases at J, with 11 bases between. For the CDR3, the DNA is TGCAGTGCTAGCTCCAGGGCTGCCTACGAGCAGTACTTC. The encoded protein is CSASSRAAYEQYF.

The chain has TRBV6-2 or TRBV6-3 and TRBJ2-6; D is ambiguous. V lost 0 bases to trimming and J lost 0 bases, with 15 bases between them. CDR3 length: 19 amino acids. Germline V gene lookup returns CDR1 MNHEY and CDR2 SVGEGT. For the CDR3, the DNA is TGTGCCAGCAGTTACTCGGTCAGATCCGTACTCTCTGGGGCCAACGTCCTGACTTTC. Translation: CASSYSVRSVLSGANVLTF.

This clonotype was seen a few times. The chain uses TRBV18 and TRBJ2-3; a possible D gene is TRBD2 (5 bases). The germline V gene encodes CDR1 KGHSH and CDR2 LQKENI. The V and J ends lost 2 bases and 5 bases respectively, with 17 bases between them. This CDR3 has 16 amino acids. CDR3 DNA: TGTGCCAGCTCACCAGCGGGCCGAGCCACCCAAGATACGCAGTATTTT. Protein sequence: CASSPAGRATQDTQYF. Supplemented by reference TRBV18 and TRBJ2-3, the full variable domain reads NAGVMQNPRHLVRRRGQEARLRCSPMKGHSHVYWYRQLPEEGLKFMVYLQKENIIDESGMPKERFSAEFPKEGPSILRIQQVVRGDSAAYFCASSPAGRATQDTQYFGPGTRLTVL.

This clonotype has just a few counts. J is TRBJ2-1 and V is TRBV5-1; 9 nucleotides line up with TRBD2. CDR1 is SGHRS, CDR2 YFSETQ, per germline. The junction had 10 bases not matched to a gene; V was cut back by 6 bases and J by 3 bases. This CDR3 has 16 residues. In DNA form, the CDR3 reads TGCGCCAGCACCGATCTTAGCGGGGGCGTCTACAATGAGCAGTTCTTC. Translating it yields CASTDLSGGVYNEQFF.

This clonotype was recorded a few times. CDR3: CASSRLDRVDETQYF. The CDR3 bases are TGTGCCAGCAGCCGGTTGGACAGGGTGGATGAGACCCAGTACTTC. The rearrangement links TRBV5-6 to TRBJ2-5; 8 bases fit TRBD1. Looked up from germline, CDR1 is SGHDT and CDR2 is YYEEEE. The CDR3 length is 15 residues. Germline trimming cut 4 bases from V and 5 bases from J; bases unmatched to any gene: 10.

This clonotype was seen repeatedly, ten times or more. The chain links TRBV11-2 to TRBJ2-2, with 7 bases aligning to TRBD2. CDR1 and CDR2 (germline): SGHAT, FQNNGV. The trim removed 2 bases at V and 6 bases at J, leaving 15 bases unmatched. The CDR3 runs 18 residues. CDR3 nucleotide sequence: TGTGCCAGCAGCTTAAGTCAACAACGACTAGCTTTTGCCGGGGAGCTGTTTTTT. Translated, it gives CASSLSQQRLAFAGELFF. Full variable domain (remainder filled in from reference TRBV11-2 and TRBJ2-2): EAGVAQSPRYKIIEKRQSVAFWCNPISGHATLYWYQQILGQGPKLLIQFQNNGVVDDSQLPKDRFSAERLKGVDSTLKIQPAKLEDSAVYLCASSLSQQRLAFAGELFFGEGSRLTVL.

The chain carries TRBV5-1 and TRBJ2-1, with 15 nucleotides matching TRBD2. V lost 6 bases to trimming and J lost 10 bases; unmatched junction nucleotides: 11. Germline V gene sequence: CDR1 SGHRS, CDR2 YFSETQ. The CDR3 covers 16 residues. The CDR3 region has the DNA TGCGCCAGCACCCAGTGGAGGACTAGCGGGGGGGCGGAGCAGTTCTTC. This gives the protein CASTQWRTSGGAEQFF.